This TCR beta chain was identified during a study of early T cells in non-severe SARS-CoV-2 infection. Study-level information: The authors sequenced bulk RNA from unsorted whole blood, leaving chains unpaired.

With 5 bases removed from V and 1 base from J, the gap between germline ends came to 15 bases. CDR1 and CDR2 from the germline V gene are ENHRY and SYGVKD. The CDR3 runs 16 residues. This clonotype was counted ten times or more. MiXCR, applied by TCRdb to the 5' RACE reads, yields one record per CDR3 protein. The sample lists some 42,000 distinct CDR3 sequences; approximately 5.9% were seen once. Sequenced here: whole blood, sampled at baseline. V usage is TRBV10-3 and J usage is TRBJ2-1; TRBD1 or TRBD2 may be the D gene (6 bases each). The sequence derives from an adult who was a healthcare worker with PCR-confirmed SARS-CoV-2 infection or an uninfected control (not recorded which). This CDR3 is CAISRGGGLSYNEQFF. Here the CDR3 DNA reads TGTGCCATCAGTCGAGGGGGAGGTTTGTCCTACAATGAGCAGTTCTTC.